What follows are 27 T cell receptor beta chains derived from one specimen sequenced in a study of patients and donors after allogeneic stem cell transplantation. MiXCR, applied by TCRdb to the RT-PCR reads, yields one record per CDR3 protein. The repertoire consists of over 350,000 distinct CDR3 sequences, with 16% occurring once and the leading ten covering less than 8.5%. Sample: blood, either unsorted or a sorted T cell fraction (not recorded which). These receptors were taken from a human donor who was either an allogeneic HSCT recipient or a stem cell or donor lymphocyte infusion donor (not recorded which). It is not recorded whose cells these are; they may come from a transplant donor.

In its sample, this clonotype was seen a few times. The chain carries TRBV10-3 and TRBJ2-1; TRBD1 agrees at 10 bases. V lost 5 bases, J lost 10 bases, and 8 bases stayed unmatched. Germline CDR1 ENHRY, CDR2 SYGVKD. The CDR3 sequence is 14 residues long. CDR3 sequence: CAISLYDRGPEQFF. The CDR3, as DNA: TGTGCCATCAGTCTTTATGACAGGGGGCCCGAGCAGTTCTTC.

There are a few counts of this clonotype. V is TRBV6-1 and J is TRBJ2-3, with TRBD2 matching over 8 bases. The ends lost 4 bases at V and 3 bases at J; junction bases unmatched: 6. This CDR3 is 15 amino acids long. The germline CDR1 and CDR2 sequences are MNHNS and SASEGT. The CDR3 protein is CASSALAGPTDTQYF. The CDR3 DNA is TGTGCCAGCAGTGCCCTAGCGGGCCCTACAGATACGCAGTATTTT.

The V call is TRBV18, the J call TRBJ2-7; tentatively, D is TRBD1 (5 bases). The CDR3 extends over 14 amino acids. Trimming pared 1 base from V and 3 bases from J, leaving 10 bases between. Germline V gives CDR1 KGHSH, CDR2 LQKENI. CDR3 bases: TGTGCCAGCTCACCACGTGACAGCATCTACGAGCAGTACTTC. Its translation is CASSPRDSIYEQYF.

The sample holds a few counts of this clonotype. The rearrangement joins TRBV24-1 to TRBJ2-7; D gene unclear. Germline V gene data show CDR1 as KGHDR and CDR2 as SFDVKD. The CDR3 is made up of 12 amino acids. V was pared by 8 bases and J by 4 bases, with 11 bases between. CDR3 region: CATNLNQYEQYF. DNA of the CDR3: TGTGCCACCAACTTAAACCAGTACGAGCAGTACTTC.

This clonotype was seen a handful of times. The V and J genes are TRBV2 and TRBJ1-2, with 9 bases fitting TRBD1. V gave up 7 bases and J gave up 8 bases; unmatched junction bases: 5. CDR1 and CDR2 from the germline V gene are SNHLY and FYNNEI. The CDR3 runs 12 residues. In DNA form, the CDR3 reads TGTGCCAGCATACAGGGGGCGGGCGGCTACACCTTC. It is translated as CASIQGAGGYTF. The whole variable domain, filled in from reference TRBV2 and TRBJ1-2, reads EPEVTQTPSHQVTQMGQEVILRCVPISNHLYFYWYRQILGQKVEFLVSFYNNEISEKSEIFDDQFSVERPDGSNFTLKIRSTKLEDSAMYFCASIQGAGGYTFGSGTRLTVV.

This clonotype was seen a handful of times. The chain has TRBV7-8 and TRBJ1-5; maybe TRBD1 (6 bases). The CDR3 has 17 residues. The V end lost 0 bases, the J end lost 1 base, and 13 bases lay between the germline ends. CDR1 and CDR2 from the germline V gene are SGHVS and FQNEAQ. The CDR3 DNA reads TGTGCCAGCAGCTTAGCCCGTCGGGGGGCAAGCAATCAGCCCCAGCATTTT. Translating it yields CASSLARRGASNQPQHF.

CDR3 sequence reads: CASSRTGYQETQYF. CDR3 DNA: TGTGCCAGCAGTCGGACGGGGTACCAAGAGACCCAGTACTTC. This chain joins TRBV27 and TRBJ2-5, with D tentatively TRBD2 (5 bases). The germline V gene encodes CDR1 MNHEY and CDR2 SMNVEV (reference sequence). The CDR3 length is 14 residues. V was cut by 5 bases and J by 0 bases, with 10 bases left in between.

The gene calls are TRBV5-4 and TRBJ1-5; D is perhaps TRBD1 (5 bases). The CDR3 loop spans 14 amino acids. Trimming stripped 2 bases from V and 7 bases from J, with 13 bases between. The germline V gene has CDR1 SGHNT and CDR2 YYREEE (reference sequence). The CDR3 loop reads CASSLERGGQPQHF. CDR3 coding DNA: TGTGCCAGCAGCTTAGAAAGGGGAGGACAGCCCCAGCATTTT.

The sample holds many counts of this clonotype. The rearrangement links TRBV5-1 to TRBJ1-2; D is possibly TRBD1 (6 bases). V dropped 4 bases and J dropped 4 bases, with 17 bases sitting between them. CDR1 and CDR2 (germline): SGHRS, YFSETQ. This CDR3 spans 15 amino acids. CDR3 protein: CASSPGTPTSYGYTF. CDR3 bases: TGCGCCAGCAGCCCCGGGACACCCACTAGCTATGGCTACACCTTC. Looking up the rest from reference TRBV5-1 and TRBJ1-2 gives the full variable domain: KAGVTQTPRYLIKTRGQQVTLSCSPISGHRSVSWYQQTPGQGLQFLFEYFSETQRNKGNFPGRFSGRQFSNSRSEMNVSTLELGDSALYLCASSPGTPTSYGYTFGSGTRLTVV.

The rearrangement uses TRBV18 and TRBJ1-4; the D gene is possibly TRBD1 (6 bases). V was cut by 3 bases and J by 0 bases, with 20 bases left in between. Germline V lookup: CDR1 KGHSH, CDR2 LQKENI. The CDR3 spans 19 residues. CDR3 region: CASSPAGGLKRATNEKLFF. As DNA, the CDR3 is TGTGCCAGCTCACCCGCGGGGGGCCTGAAGCGGGCAACTAATGAAAAACTGTTTTTT.

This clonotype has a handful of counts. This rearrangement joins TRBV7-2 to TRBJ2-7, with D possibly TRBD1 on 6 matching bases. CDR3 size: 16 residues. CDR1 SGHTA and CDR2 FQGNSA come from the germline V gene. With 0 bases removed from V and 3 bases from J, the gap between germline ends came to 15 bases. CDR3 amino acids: CASSLAMGQGSYEQYF. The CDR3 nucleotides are TGTGCCAGCAGCTTAGCGATGGGTCAGGGGAGCTACGAGCAGTACTTC.

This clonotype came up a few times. The CDR3 nucleotides are TGTGCCAGCAGCGTACAGGGGGCTGGGGGAACTGAAGCTTTCTTT. Amino acids: CASSVQGAGGTEAFF. The rearrangement uses TRBV7-8 and TRBJ1-1; 9 bases are a match to TRBD1. The V and J ends lost 5 bases and 5 bases, in that order; junction bases with no gene match: 9. The CDR3 runs to 15 residues. Per the germline V gene, CDR1 is SGHVS and CDR2 is FQNEAQ.

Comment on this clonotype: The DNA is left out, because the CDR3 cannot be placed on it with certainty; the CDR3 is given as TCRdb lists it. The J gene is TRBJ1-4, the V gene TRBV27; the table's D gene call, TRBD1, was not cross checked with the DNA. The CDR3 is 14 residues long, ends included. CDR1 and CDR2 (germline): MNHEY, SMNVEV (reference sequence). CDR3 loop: CARTAGTGTKNCFF.

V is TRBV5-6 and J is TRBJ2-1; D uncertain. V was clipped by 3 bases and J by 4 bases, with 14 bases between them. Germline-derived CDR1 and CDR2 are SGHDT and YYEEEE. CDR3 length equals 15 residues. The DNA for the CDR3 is TGTGCCAGCAGCTCCGTCGGGCTAGGTTACAATGAGCAGTTCTTC. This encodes CASSSVGLGYNEQFF.

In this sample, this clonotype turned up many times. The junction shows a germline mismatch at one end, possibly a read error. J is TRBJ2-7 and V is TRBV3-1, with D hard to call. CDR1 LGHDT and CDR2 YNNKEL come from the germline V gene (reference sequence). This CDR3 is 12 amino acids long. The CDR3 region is CASSQTRYGQYF. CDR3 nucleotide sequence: TGTGCCAGCAGCCAAACCAGGTACGGGCAGTACTTC.

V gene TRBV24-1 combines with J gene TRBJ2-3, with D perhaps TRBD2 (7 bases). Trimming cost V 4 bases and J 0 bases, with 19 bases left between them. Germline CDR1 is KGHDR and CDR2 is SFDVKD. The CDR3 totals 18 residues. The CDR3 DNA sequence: TGTGCCACCAGTGACCCCCTGAGGGGGGGGGGGAGCACAGATACGCAGTATTTT. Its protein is CATSDPLRGGGSTDTQYF.

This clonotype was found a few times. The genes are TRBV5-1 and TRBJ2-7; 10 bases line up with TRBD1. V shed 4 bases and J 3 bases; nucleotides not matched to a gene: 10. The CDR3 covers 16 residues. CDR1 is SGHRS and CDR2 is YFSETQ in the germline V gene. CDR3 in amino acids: CASSRTGGSGYYEQYF. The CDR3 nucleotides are TGCGCCAGCAGCCGGACAGGGGGTAGCGGGTACTACGAGCAGTACTTC.

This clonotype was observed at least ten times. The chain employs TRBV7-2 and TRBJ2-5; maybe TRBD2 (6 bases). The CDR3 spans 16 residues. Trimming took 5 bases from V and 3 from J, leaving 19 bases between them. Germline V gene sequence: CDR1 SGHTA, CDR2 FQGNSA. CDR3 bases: TGTGCCAGCAGCCGAACTGGATACTGGGAGGAAGAGACCCAGTACTTC. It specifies CASSRTGYWEEETQYF.

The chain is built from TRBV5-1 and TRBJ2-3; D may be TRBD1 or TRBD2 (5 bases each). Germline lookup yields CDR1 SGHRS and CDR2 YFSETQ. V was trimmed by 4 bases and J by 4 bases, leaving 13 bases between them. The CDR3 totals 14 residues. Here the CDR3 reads CASSRDRLPDTQYF. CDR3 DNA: TGCGCCAGCAGCCGGGACCGGTTGCCAGATACGCAGTATTTT.

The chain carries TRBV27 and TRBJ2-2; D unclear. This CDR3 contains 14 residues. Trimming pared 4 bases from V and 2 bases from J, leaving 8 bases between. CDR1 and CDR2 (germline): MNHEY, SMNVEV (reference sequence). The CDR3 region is CASSSHFNTGELFF. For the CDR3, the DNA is TGTGCCAGCAGTTCGCACTTCAACACCGGGGAGCTGTTTTTT.

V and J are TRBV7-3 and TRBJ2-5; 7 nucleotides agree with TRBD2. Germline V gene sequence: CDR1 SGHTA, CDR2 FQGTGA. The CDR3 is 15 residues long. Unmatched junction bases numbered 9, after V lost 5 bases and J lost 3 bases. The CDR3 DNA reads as TGTGCCAGCAGCCCTTTTGGGGCGGGGGAAGAGACCCAGTACTTC. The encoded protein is CASSPFGAGEETQYF.

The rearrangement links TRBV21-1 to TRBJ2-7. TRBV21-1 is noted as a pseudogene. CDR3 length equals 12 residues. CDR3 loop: CASIRQHCEQYF. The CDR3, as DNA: TGTGCCAGCATAAGGCAGCATTGCGAGCAGTACTTC.

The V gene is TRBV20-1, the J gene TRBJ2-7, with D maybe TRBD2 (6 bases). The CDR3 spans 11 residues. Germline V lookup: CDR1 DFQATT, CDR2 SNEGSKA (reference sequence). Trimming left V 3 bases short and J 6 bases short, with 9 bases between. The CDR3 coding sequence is TGCAGTGCTAGTGGAGGGCGCGAGCAGTACTTC. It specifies CSASGGREQYF.

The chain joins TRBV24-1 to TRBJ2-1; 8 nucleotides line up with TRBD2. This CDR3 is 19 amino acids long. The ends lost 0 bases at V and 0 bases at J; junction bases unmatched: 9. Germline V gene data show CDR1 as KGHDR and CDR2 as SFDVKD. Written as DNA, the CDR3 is TGTGCCACCAGTGATTTGAGAGCAGCGGGGGATTACTCCTACAATGAGCAGTTCTTC. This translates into CATSDLRAAGDYSYNEQFF.

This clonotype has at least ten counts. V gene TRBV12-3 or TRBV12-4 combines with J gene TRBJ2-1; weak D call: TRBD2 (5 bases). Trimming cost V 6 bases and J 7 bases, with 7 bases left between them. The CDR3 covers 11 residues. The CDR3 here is CASRDLNEQFF. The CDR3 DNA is TGTGCCAGCAGGGACTTAAATGAGCAGTTCTTC.

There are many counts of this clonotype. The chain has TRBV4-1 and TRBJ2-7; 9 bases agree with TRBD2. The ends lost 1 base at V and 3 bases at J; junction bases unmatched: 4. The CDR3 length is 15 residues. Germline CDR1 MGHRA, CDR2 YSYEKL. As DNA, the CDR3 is TGCGCCAGCAGCCAAGGGGCGGGAGGGAACTACGAGCAGTACTTC. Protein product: CASSQGAGGNYEQYF.

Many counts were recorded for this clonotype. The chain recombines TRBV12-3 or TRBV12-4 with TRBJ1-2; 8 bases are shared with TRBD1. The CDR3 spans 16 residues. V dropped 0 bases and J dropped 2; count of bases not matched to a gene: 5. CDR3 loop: CASSLARTGRNYGYTF. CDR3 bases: TGTGCCAGCAGTTTAGCTCGGACAGGGCGAAACTATGGCTACACCTTC.